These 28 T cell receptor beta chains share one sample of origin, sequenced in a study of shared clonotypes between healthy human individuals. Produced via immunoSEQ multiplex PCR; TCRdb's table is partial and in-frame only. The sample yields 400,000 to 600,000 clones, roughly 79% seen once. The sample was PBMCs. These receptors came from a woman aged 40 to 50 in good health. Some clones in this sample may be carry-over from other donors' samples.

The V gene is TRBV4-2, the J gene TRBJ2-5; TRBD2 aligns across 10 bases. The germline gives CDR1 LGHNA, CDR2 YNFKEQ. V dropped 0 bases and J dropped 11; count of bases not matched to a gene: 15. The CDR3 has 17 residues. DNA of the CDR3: TGTGCCAGCAGCCAAGATCCTGCGGCTAGCGGGAGTATCAAGCAGTACTTC. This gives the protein CASSQDPAASGSIKQYF.

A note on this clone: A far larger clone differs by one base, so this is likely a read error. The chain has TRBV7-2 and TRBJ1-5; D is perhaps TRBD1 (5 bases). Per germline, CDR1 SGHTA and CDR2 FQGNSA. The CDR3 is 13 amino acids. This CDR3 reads CASSIRGDQHQHF. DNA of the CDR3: TGTGCCAGCAGCATAAGGGGTGATCAGCACCAGCATTTT.

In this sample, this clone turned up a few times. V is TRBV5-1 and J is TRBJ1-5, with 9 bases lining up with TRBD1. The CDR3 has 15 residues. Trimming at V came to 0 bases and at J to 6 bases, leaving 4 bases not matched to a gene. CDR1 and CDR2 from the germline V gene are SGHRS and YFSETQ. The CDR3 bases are TGCGCCAGCAGCTTGGGGGGACAGGGCGGTCAGCCCCAGCATTTT. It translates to CASSLGGQGGQPQHF.

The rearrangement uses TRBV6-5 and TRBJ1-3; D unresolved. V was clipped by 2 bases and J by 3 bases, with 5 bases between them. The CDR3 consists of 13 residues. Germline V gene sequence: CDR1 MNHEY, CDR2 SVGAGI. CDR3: CASSYEYGNTIYF. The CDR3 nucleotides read TGTGCCAGCAGTTACGAATATGGAAACACCATATATTTT.

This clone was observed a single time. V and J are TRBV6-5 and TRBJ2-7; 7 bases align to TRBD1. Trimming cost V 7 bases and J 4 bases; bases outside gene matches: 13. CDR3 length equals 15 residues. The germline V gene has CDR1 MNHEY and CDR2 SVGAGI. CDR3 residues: CASKVNRQGEYEQYF. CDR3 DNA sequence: TGTGCCAGCAAAGTAAACAGGCAGGGGGAATACGAGCAGTACTTC.

CDR3 sequence: CASSPRGPSDTQYF. The CDR3, as DNA: TGTGCCAGCAGCCCCCGGGGACCCTCAGATACGCAGTATTTT. The chain has TRBV7-7 and TRBJ2-3; D might be TRBD1 or TRBD2, each matching 5 bases. This CDR3 is built from 14 residues. V shed 5 bases and J shed 4 bases, with 13 bases lying between them. Germline CDR1 SSHAT, CDR2 FNYEAQ (reference sequence).

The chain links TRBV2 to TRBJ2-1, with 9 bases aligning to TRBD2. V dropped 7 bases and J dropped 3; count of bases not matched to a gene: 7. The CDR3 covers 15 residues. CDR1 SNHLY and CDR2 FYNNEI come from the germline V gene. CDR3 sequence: CASKVGGRVYNEQFF. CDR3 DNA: TGTGCCAGCAAGGTGGGCGGGAGGGTCTACAATGAGCAGTTCTTC.

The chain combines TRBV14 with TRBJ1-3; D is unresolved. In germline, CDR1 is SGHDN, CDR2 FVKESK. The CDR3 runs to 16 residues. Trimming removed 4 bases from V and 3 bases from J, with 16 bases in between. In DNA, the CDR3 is TGTGCCAGCAGCCTGATTGGGCCGAAGTTTGGAAACACCATATATTTT. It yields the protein CASSLIGPKFGNTIYF.

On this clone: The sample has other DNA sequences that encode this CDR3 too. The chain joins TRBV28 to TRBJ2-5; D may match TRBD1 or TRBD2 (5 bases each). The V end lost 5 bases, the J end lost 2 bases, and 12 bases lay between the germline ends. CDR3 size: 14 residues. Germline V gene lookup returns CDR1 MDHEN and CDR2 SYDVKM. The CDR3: CASSPREGQETQYF. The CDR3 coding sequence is TGTGCCAGCAGTCCCCGCGAGGGGCAAGAGACCCAGTACTTC. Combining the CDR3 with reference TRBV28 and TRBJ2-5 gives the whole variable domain DVKVTQSSRYLVKRTGEKVFLECVQDMDHENMFWYRQDPGLGLRLIYFSYDVKMKEKGDIPEGYSVSREKKERFSLILESASTNQTSMYLCASSPREGQETQYFGPGTRLLVL.

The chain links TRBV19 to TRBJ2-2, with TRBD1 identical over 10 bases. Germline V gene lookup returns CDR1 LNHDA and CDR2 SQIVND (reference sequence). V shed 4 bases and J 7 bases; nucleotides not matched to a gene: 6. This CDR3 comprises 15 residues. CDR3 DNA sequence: TGTGCCAGTAGTACGACAGGGGGCGCGGGCGGGGAGCTGTTTTTT. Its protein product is CASSTTGGAGGELFF.

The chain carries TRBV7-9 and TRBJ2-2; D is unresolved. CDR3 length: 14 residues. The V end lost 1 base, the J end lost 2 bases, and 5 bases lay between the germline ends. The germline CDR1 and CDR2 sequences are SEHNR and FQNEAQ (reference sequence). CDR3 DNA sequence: TGTGCCAGCAGCTTAGACAGAAACACCGGGGAGCTGTTTTTT. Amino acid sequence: CASSLDRNTGELFF. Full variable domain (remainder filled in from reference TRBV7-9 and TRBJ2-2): DTGVSQNPRHKITKRGQNVTFRCDPISEHNRLYWYRQTLGQGPEFLTYFQNEAQLEKSRLLSDRFSAERPKGSFSTLEIQRTEQGDSAMYLCASSLDRNTGELFFGEGSRLTVL.

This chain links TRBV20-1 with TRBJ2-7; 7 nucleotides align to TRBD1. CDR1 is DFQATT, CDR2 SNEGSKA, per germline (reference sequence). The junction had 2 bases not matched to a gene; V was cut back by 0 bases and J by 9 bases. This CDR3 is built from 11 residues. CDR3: CSAREGTAQYF. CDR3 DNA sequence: TGCAGTGCTAGAGAAGGGACAGCGCAGTACTTC.

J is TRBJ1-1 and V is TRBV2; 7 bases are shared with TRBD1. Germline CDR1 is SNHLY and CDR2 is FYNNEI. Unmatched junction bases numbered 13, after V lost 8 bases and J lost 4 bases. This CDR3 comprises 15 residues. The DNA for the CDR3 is TGTGCCAGCGGTCGGGAGGCAGGGGGGAGCACTGAAGCTTTCTTT. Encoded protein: CASGREAGGSTEAFF.

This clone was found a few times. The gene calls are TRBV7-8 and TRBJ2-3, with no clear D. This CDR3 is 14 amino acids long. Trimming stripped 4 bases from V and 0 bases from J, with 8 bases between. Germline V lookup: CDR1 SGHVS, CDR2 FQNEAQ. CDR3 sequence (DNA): TGTGCCAGCAGCTCCCTTCGTAGCACAGATACGCAGTATTTT. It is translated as CASSSLRSTDTQYF.

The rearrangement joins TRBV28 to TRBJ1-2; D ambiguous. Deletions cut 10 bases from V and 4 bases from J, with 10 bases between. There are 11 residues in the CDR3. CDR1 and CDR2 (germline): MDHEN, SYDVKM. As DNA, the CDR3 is TGTGCCACTACCGGTGGCTATGGCTACACCTTC. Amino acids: CATTGGYGYTF.

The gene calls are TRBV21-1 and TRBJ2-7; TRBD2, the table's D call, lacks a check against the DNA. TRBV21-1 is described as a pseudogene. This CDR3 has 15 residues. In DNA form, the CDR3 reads TGTGCCAGCAGCAGGCCAAGGACTACCATCTACGAGCAGTACTTC. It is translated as CASSRPRTTIYEQYF.

Here the CDR3 DNA reads TGCGCCAGCAGCTCTGGGGGGTCAAGCGGGGAGCTGTTTTTT. It yields the protein CASSSGGSSGELFF. The chain has TRBV5-1 and TRBJ2-2; TRBD2 might be the D (6 bases). The CDR3 extends over 14 amino acids. Germline-derived CDR1 and CDR2 are SGHRS and YFSETQ. The V and J ends lost 3 bases and 7 bases respectively, with 13 bases between them.

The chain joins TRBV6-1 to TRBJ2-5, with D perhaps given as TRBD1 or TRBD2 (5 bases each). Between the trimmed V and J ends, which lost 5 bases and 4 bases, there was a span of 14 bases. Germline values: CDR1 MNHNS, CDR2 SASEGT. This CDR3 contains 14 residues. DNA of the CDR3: TGTGCCAGCAGTTTCTCCAGGGCGGGAGAGACCCAGTACTTC. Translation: CASSFSRAGETQYF.

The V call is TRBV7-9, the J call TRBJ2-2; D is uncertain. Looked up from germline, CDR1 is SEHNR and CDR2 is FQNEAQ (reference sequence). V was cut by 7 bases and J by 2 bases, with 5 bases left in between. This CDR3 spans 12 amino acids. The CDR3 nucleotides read TGTGCCAGCAAGATCAACACCGGGGAGCTGTTTTTT. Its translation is CASKINTGELFF.

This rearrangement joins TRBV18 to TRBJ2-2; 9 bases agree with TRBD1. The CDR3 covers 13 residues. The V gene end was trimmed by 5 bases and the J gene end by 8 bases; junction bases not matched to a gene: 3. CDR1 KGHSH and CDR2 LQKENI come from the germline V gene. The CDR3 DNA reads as TGTGCCAGCTCATCGGGACAGGGAGGGGAGCTGTTTTTT. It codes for CASSSGQGGELFF.

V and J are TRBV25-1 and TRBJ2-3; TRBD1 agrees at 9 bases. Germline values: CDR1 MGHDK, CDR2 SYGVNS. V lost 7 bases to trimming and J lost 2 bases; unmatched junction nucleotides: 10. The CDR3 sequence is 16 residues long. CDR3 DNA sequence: TGTGCCAGCATGTCAACCCGGGACAGGGACACAGATACGCAGTATTTT. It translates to CASMSTRDRDTDTQYF.

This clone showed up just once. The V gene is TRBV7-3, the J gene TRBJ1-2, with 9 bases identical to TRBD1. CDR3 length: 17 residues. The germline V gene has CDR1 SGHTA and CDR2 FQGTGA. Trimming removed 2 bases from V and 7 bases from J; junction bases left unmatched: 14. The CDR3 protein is CASSLGPPGTGSRGYTF. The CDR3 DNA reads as TGTGCCAGCAGCTTAGGGCCTCCCGGGACAGGGAGTCGTGGCTACACCTTC. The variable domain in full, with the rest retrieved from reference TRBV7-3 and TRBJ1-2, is GAGVSQTPSNKVTEKGKYVELRCDPISGHTALYWYRQSLGQGPEFLIYFQGTGAADDSGLPNDRFFAVRPEGSVSTLKIQRTERGDSAVYLCASSLGPPGTGSRGYTFGSGTRLTVV.

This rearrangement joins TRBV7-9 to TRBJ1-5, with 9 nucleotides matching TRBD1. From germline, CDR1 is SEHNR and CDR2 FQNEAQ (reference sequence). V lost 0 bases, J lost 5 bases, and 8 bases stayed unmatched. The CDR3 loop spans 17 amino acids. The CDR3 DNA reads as TGTGCCAGCAGCTTAGCCCGGACAGGGGAGGAGGATCAGCCCCAGCATTTT. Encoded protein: CASSLARTGEEDQPQHF.

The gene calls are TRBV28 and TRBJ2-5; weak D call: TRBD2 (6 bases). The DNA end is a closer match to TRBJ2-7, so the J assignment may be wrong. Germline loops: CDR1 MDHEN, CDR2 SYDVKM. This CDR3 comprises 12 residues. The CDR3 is CASCSAGYEQYF. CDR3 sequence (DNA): TGTGCCAGCTGCTCCGCGGGGTACGAGCAGTACTTC.

Here the CDR3 DNA reads TGTGCCAGCAGTTTTAACCTAGGGGGGGGATACACAGATACGCAGTATTTT. It codes for CASSFNLGGGYTDTQYF. The chain uses TRBV5-4 and TRBJ2-3; D is possibly TRBD2 (7 bases). CDR3 size: 17 residues. CDR1 and CDR2 (germline): SGHNT, YYREEE (reference sequence). V lost 5 bases to trimming and J lost 2 bases, with 21 bases between them.

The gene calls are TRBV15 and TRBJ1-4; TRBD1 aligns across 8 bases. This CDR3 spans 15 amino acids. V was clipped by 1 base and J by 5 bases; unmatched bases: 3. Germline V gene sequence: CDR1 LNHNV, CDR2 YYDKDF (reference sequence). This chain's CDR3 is CATSRGWTGNEKLFF. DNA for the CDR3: TGTGCCACCAGCAGAGGTTGGACAGGGAATGAAAAACTGTTTTTT. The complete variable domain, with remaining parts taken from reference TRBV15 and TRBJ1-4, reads DAMVIQNPRYQVTQFGKPVTLSCSQTLNHNVMYWYQQKSSQAPKLLFHYYDKDFNNEADTPDNFQSRRPNTSFCFLDIRSPGLGDTAMYLCATSRGWTGNEKLFFGSGTQLSVL.

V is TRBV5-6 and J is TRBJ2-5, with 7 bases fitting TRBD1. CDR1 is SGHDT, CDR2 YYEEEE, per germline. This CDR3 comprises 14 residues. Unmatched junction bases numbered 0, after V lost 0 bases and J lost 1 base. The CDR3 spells CASSLAGGQETQYF. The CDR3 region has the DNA TGTGCCAGCAGCTTGGCAGGGGGCCAAGAGACCCAGTACTTC. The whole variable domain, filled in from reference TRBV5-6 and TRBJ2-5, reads DAGVTQSPTHLIKTRGQQVTLRCSPKSGHDTVSWYQQALGQGPQFIFQYYEEEERQRGNFPDRFSGHQFPNYSSELNVNALLLGDSALYLCASSLAGGQETQYFGPGTRLLVL.

CDR3 in amino acids: CASSGGTQYF. The CDR3 DNA sequence: TGTGCCAGCAGTGGCGGGACCCAGTACTTC. The chain uses TRBV25-1 and TRBJ2-5; no clear D. V was trimmed by 4 bases and J by 7 bases, leaving 4 bases between them. The CDR3 is made up of 10 amino acids. In germline, CDR1 is MGHDK, CDR2 SYGVNS. Looking up the rest from reference TRBV25-1 and TRBJ2-5 gives the full variable domain: EADIYQTPRYLVIGTGKKITLECSQTMGHDKMYWYQQDPGMELHLIHYSYGVNSTEKGDLSSESTVSRIRTEHFPLTLESARPSHTSQYLCASSGGTQYFGPGTRLLVL.